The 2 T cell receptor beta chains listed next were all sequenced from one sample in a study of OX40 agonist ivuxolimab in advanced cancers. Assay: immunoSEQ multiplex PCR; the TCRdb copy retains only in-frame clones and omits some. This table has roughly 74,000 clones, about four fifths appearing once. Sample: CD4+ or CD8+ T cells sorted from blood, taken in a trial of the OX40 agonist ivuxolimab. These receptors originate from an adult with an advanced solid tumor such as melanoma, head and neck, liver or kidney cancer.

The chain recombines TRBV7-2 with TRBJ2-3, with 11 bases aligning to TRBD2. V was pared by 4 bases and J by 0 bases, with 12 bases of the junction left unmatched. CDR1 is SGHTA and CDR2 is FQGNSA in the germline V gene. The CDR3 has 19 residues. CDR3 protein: CASSSHVPGLADSTDTQYF. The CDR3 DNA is TGTGCCAGCAGCTCCCATGTTCCGGGACTAGCGGATAGCACAGATACGCAGTATTTT.

The CDR3 DNA sequence: TGCAGCGTGGGACAGGGATTCTCCTACGAGCAGTACTTC. As protein: CSVGQGFSYEQYF. This chain joins TRBV29-1 and TRBJ2-7, with 9 positions matching TRBD1. The CDR3 is 13 amino acids. The germline CDR1 and CDR2 sequences are SQVTM and ANQGSEA. V lost 6 bases and J lost 0; bases outside the gene matches: 3.